Listed here are 9 T cell receptor beta chains from one sample, sequenced in a study of blood T cell repertoires in COVID-19. Using immunoSEQ multiplex PCR, the repertoire was profiled, and TCRdb retains in-frame clones only, with some absent. The profile shows about 140,000 clones, about 87% of them singletons. The material sequenced was peripheral blood. The origin of the receptors is a human donor in a cohort sampled during active COVID-19.

DNA of the CDR3: TGTGCCAGCAGCGTAGTGACAGGGGTGGCTGAAGCTTTCTTT. Residues: CASSVVTGVAEAFF. The rearrangement uses TRBV9 and TRBJ1-1; 8 bases agree with TRBD1. The junction had 4 bases not matched to a gene; V was cut back by 0 bases and J by 6 bases. Germline values: CDR1 SGDLS, CDR2 YYNGEE. The CDR3 runs 14 residues.

J is TRBJ2-1 and V is TRBV6-2 or TRBV6-3, with 8 nucleotides matching TRBD2. The CDR3 totals 16 residues. Germline CDR1 is MNHEY and CDR2 is SVGEGT. V shed 2 bases, J shed 8 bases, and the junction held 11 bases outside the gene matches. CDR3 DNA sequence: TGTGCCAGCAGTTACACCGTCGGGACTAGTCGTCATGAGCAGTTCTTC. Amino acid sequence: CASSYTVGTSRHEQFF.

This clone showed up just once. The chain couples TRBV5-5 to TRBJ2-7, with TRBD1 matching 8 bases. CDR1 is SGHKS, CDR2 YYEKEE, per germline (reference sequence). The CDR3 is 16 residues long. With V trimmed by 2 bases and J by 1 base, 8 bases remained unmatched. The CDR3: CASSFTQGAKSYEQYF. CDR3 bases: TGTGCCAGCAGCTTTACCCAGGGGGCAAAGTCCTACGAGCAGTACTTC. Together with reference TRBV5-5 and TRBJ2-7, the CDR3 gives the full variable domain: DAGVTQSPTHLIKTRGQQVTLRCSPISGHKSVSWYQQVLGQGPQFIFQYYEKEERGRGNFPDRFSARQFPNYSSELNVNALLLGDSALYLCASSFTQGAKSYEQYFGPGTRLTVT.

V and J are TRBV18 and TRBJ1-1; D is uncertain. Trimming cost V 3 bases and J 0 bases, with 5 bases left between them. The length of the CDR3 is 13 residues. Germline loops: CDR1 KGHSH, CDR2 LQKENI. CDR3 sequence reads: CASSPAVNTEAFF. CDR3 in DNA: TGTGCCAGCTCACCTGCGGTGAACACTGAAGCTTTCTTT.

CDR3 coding DNA: TGCGCCAGCAGCCAAGCAAGTGGACAGGTCGAAAGGTCAGCTTTCTTT. It encodes CASSQASGQVERSAFF. The V call is TRBV4-1, the J call TRBJ1-1; 7 bases are a match to TRBD1. There are 16 residues in the CDR3. In germline, CDR1 is MGHRA, CDR2 YSYEKL. The V segment lost 1 base and the J segment 10 bases; nucleotides outside the gene matches: 15.

The V and J genes are TRBV11-3 and TRBJ2-6, with 7 bases identical to TRBD1. Germline trimming cut 5 bases from V and 2 bases from J; bases unmatched to any gene: 9. CDR1 SGHNT and CDR2 YENEEA come from the germline V gene. The CDR3 contains 17 residues. The CDR3 is CASSTWTGSAGANVLTF. As DNA, the CDR3 is TGTGCCAGCAGCACTTGGACAGGTAGCGCTGGGGCCAACGTCCTGACTTTC.

This clone was seen a single time. V and J are TRBV6-1 and TRBJ1-2; TRBD1 matches 7 bases. The CDR3 length is 13 residues. In germline, CDR1 is MNHNS, CDR2 SASEGT. The J segment lost 5 bases and the V segment lost 3 bases, leaving 3 bases of the junction unmatched. The CDR3 sequence is CASSETGIYGYTF. CDR3 DNA sequence: TGTGCCAGCAGTGAGACAGGGATATATGGCTACACCTTC.

The gene calls are TRBV5-6 and TRBJ2-1; the D is unclear. V was pared by 2 bases and J by 1 base, with 7 bases between. The germline gives CDR1 SGHDT, CDR2 YYEEEE. This CDR3 spans 14 amino acids. CDR3 region: CASSFSISYNEQFF. The CDR3 DNA sequence: TGTGCCAGCAGCTTTAGCATATCCTACAATGAGCAGTTCTTC.

This rearrangement joins TRBV5-1 to TRBJ2-5, with 10 bases lining up with TRBD1. The J segment lost 2 bases and the V segment lost 0 bases, leaving 4 bases of the junction unmatched. From germline, CDR1 is SGHRS and CDR2 YFSETQ. The CDR3 is 16 amino acids. CDR3 in amino acids: CASSLADRGRQETQYF. The DNA for the CDR3 is TGCGCCAGCAGCTTGGCCGACAGGGGGCGTCAAGAGACCCAGTACTTC.